The present entry profiles one TCR beta chain with its context. A much larger clone lies one base from this, so it may be a read error. The CDR3 is made up of 15 amino acids. Germline-derived CDR1 and CDR2 are MDHEN and SYDVKM. With V trimmed by 8 bases and J by 8 bases, 16 bases remained unmatched. Each CDR3 protein gets one entry after TCRdb re-called the reads with MiXCR. The sample shows tens of thousands of distinct CDR3 sequences, 21% of them seen only once. The entry originates in a study of lung T cells in sarcoidosis with Löfgren's syndrome. The TCR was taken from a human donor with sarcoidosis (Löfgren's syndrome or another form), or a control subject (not recorded which). Sequenced material: CD4+ T cells from PBMCs. The V and J genes are TRBV28 and TRBJ1-2, with 8 bases identical to TRBD1. The CDR3 spells CASGEGTGSARGYTF. In nucleotides, the CDR3 is TGTGCCAGCGGGGAAGGGACAGGATCGGCGAGGGGCTACACCTTC.